The present TCR beta chain was sequenced within a study of cytomegalovirus exposure and HLA in healthy donors. Looking at the study overall: The 95 to 150 validation repertoires were produced on the same platform as the 670 or so repertoires of the first cohort. This was reported in a later analysis. Findings of the study overall: Among TCR beta chains, those listed as cytomegalovirus-associated numbered 164. Clusters of TCRs from the first cohort tended to co-occur in the approximately 130 validation repertoires (as a later analysis found).

The CDR3 is 11 amino acids. The germline V gene encodes CDR1 KGHSH and CDR2 LQKENI. V was shortened by 7 bases and J by 6 bases, with 8 bases between the two germline ends. The assay was immunoSEQ multiplex PCR, and TCRdb's table has in-frame clones only and misses some. Among roughly 100,000 clones listed, less than 95% were seen once. Comment on this clone: Its target is not known.

This TCR was recovered from a woman aged 18-29 years in good health and CMV-seronegative. The sequenced sample consisted of PBMCs. This chain uses TRBV18 with TRBJ2-3, with unresolved D. This CDR3 is CASFGVDTQYF. In DNA form, the CDR3 reads TGTGCCAGCTTTGGAGTGGATACGCAGTATTTT.